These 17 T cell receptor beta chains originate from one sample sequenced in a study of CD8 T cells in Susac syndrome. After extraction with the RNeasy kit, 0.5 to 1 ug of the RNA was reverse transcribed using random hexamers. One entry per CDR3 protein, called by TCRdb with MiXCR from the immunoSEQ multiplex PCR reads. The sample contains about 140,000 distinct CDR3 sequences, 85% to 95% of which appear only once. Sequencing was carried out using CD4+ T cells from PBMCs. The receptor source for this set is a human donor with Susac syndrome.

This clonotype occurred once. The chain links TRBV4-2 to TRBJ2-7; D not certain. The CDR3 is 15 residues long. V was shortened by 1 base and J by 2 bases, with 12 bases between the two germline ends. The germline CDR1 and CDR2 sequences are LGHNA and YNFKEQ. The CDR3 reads CASSQGQRKTYEQYF. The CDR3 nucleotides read TGTGCCAGCAGCCAAGGTCAACGGAAAACCTACGAGCAGTACTTC.

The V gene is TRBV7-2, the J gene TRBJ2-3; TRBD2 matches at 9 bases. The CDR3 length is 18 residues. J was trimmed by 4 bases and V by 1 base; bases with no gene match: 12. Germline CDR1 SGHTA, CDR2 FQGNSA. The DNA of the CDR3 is TGTGCCAGCAGCTTAGGACGGCTAGCGGGACCAGGGGCAGATACGCAGTATTTT. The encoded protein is CASSLGRLAGPGADTQYF.

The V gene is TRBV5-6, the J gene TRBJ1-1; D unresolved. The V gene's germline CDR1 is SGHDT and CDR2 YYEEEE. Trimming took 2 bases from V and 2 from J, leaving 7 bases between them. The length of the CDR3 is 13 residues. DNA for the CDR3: TGTGCCAGCAGCTTATGGATAAACACTGAAGCTTTCTTT. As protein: CASSLWINTEAFF. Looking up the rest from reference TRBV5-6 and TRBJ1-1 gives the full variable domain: DAGVTQSPTHLIKTRGQQVTLRCSPKSGHDTVSWYQQALGQGPQFIFQYYEEEERQRGNFPDRFSGHQFPNYSSELNVNALLLGDSALYLCASSLWINTEAFFGQGTRLTVV.

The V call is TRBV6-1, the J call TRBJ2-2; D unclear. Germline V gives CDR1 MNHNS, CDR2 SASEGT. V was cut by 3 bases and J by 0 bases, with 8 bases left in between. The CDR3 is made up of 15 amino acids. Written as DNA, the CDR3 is TGTGCCAGCAGTGACGGTTTGGCGAACACCGGGGAGCTGTTTTTT. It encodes CASSDGLANTGELFF.

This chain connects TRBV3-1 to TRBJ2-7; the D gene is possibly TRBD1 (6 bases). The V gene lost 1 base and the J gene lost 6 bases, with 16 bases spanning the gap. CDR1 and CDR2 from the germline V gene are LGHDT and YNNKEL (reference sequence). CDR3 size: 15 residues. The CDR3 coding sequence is TGTGCCAGCAGCCAAGCTTGGGGGCTCGCTGGCGAGCAGTACTTC. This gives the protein CASSQAWGLAGEQYF.

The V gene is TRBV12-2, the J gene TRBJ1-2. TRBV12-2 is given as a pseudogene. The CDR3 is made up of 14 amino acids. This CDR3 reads CASRLAIGHYGYTF. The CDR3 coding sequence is TGTGCAAGTCGCTTAGCGATAGGGCACTATGGCTACACCTTC.

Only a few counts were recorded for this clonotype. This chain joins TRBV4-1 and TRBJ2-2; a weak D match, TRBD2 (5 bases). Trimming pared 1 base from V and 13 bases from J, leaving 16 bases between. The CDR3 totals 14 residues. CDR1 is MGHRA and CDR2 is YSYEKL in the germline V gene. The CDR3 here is CASSQGEKSNGLFF. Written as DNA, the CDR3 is TGCGCCAGCAGCCAAGGGGAGAAATCGAACGGGCTGTTTTTT.

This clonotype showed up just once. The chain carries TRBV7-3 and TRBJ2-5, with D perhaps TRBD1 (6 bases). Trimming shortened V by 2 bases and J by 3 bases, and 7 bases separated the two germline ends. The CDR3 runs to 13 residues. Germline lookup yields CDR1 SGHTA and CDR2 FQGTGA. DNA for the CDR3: TGTGCCAGCAGCTTAGGACAGAAAGAGACCCAGTACTTC. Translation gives CASSLGQKETQYF. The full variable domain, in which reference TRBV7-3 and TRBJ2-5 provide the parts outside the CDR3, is GAGVSQTPSNKVTEKGKYVELRCDPISGHTALYWYRQSLGQGPEFLIYFQGTGAADDSGLPNDRFFAVRPEGSVSTLKIQRTERGDSAVYLCASSLGQKETQYFGPGTRLLVL.

CDR3: CATSRERGTNEKLFF. The DNA for the CDR3 is TGTGCCACCAGCAGAGAGAGGGGAACTAATGAAAAACTGTTTTTT. This sequence joins TRBV15 and TRBJ1-4; possibly TRBD1 for D (5 bases). Trimming stripped 0 bases from V and 1 base from J, with 6 bases between. This CDR3 is 15 amino acids long. Germline V CDR1 and CDR2: LNHNV, YYDKDF (reference sequence).

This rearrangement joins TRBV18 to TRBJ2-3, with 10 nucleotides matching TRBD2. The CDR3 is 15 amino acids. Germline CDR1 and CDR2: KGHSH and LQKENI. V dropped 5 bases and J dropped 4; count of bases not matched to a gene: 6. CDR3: CASSASGGAADTQYF. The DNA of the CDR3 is TGTGCCAGCTCAGCCAGCGGGGGGGCCGCAGATACGCAGTATTTT.

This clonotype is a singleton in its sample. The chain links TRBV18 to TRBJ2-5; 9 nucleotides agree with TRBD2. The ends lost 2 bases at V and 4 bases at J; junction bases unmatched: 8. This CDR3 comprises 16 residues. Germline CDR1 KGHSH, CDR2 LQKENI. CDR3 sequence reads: CASSPVSGGSGETQYF. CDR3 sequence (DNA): TGTGCCAGCTCACCAGTTAGCGGGGGATCTGGAGAGACCCAGTACTTC.

This chain's CDR3 is CASSQQLNQPQHF. CDR3 bases: TGTGCCAGCAGCCAACAGCTCAATCAGCCCCAGCATTTT. This chain uses TRBV3-1 with TRBJ1-5; D gene ambiguous. CDR3 size: 13 residues. V was clipped by 2 bases and J by 3 bases, with 5 bases between them. CDR1 LGHDT and CDR2 YNNKEL come from the germline V gene (reference sequence).

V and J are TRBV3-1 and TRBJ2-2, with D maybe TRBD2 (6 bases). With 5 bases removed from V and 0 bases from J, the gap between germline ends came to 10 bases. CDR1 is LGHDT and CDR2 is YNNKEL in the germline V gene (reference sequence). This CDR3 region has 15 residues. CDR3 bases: TGTGCCAGCAGCGTCGGGACTTCGAACACCGGGGAGCTGTTTTTT. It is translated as CASSVGTSNTGELFF.

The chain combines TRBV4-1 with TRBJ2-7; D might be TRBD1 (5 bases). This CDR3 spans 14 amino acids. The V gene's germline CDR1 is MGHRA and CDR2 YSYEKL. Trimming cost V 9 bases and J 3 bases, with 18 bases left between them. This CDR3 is CASRPGPSYYEQYF. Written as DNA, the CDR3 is TGCGCCAGTAGGCCAGGGCCCTCGTACTACGAGCAGTACTTC.

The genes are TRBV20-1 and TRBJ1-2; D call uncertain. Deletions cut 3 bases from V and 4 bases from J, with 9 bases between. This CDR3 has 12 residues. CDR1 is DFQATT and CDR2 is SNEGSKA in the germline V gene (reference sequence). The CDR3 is CSASSSSYGYTF. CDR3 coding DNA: TGCAGTGCTAGTTCTTCGAGCTATGGCTACACCTTC.

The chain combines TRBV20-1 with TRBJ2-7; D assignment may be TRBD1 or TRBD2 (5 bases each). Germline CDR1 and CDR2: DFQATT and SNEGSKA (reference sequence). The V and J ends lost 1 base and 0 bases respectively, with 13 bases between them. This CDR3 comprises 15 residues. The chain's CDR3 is CSARVPPGSSYEQYF. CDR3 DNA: TGCAGTGCTAGAGTTCCCCCAGGGAGCTCCTACGAGCAGTACTTC.

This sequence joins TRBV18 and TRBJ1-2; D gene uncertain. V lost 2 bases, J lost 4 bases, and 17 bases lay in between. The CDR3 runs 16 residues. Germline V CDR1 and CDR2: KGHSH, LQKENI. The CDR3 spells CASSPSQTASLYGYTF. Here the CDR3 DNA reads TGTGCCAGCTCACCATCGCAAACGGCCTCGCTCTATGGCTACACCTTC.